This entry concerns a single TCR beta chain. The sample originates from a study of blood T cell repertoires in COVID-19. At the level of the study: Acute-phase and convalescent COVID-19 samples originated in the United States, Italy and Spain. T cells, B-cell-depleted T cells, or PBMCs supplied cDNA or gDNA.

Under the authors' procedure: Amplification from reference gene primers served as the basis for estimated nucleated cell counts. Produced via immunoSEQ multiplex PCR; TCRdb's table is partial and in-frame only. The V and J calls and clone size come from that table; D and trimming were worked out from the DNA. The profile shows about 39,000 clones, approximately 90% of them singletons. The junction had 8 bases not matched to a gene; V was cut back by 4 bases and J by 6 bases. The CDR3 totals 16 residues. The germline V gene has CDR1 SGHRS and CDR2 YFSETQ. Source material: peripheral blood. V is TRBV5-1 and J is TRBJ1-6; 9 bases match TRBD1. The TCR sequence derives from a man aged 45-65 years with active COVID-19. The chain's CDR3 is CASSATGQGRNSPLHF. CDR3 DNA sequence: TGCGCCAGCAGCGCGACGGGACAGGGACGTAATTCACCCCTCCACTTT.